This T cell receptor (beta chain) was documented in a study of patients and donors after allogeneic stem cell transplantation. The CDR3 length is 15 residues. Germline loops: CDR1 DFQATT, CDR2 SNEGSKA (reference sequence). The V and J ends lost 5 bases and 3 bases, in that order; junction bases with no gene match: 12. From the RT-PCR reads, TCRdb called clonotypes with MiXCR, one entry per CDR3 protein. Here the sample spans 900,000 to 1,000,000 distinct CDR3 sequences, under 20% being singletons. The sample consisted of blood, either unsorted or a sorted T cell fraction (not recorded which). This receptor was obtained from a human donor who was either an allogeneic HSCT recipient or a stem cell or donor lymphocyte infusion donor (not recorded which). It is not recorded whose cells these are; they may come from a transplant donor. The chain employs TRBV20-1 and TRBJ1-2, with TRBD1 matching over 7 bases. The CDR3, as DNA: TGCAGTGCTCACGTACCCAGGGGGTCGGACTATGGCTACACCTTC. It codes for CSAHVPRGSDYGYTF.